This T cell receptor beta chain was obtained from a study of OX40 agonist ivuxolimab in advanced cancers. Findings and caveats of the study: A proportion of nonresponders additionally exhibited low normalized T-cell clonal expansion.

Only in-frame clones appear in the TCRdb table, and some are missing; sequencing was by immunoSEQ multiplex PCR. The sample holds around 140,000 clones, around 93% seen once. The germline V gene has CDR1 MRHNA and CDR2 SNTAGT. The CDR3 runs 11 residues. Trimming shortened V by 8 bases and J by 7 bases, and 9 bases separated the two germline ends. Notes on this clone: The antigen is unknown.

The sample was CD4+ or CD8+ T cells sorted from blood, taken in a trial of the OX40 agonist ivuxolimab. The sequence derives from an adult with an advanced solid tumor such as melanoma, head and neck, liver or kidney cancer. This sequence joins TRBV6-4 and TRBJ2-1; D may match TRBD1 or TRBD2 (5 bases each). CDR3 sequence (DNA): TGTGCCAGCCGTTGGGGGAATGAGCAGTTCTTC. Translated, it gives CASRWGNEQFF.